This T cell receptor (beta chain) was sequenced for a study of control samples from healthy donors and cancer patients. Assay used: immunoSEQ multiplex PCR; TCRdb lists only in-frame clones, some missing. Of about 89,000 clones listed, around 86% are singletons. Per germline, CDR1 SNHLY and CDR2 FYNNEI. This CDR3 has 17 amino acids. With V trimmed by 2 bases and J by 4 bases, 9 bases remained unmatched. This clonotype originated in a man aged 25 to 40 in good health. The sequencing sample was made of blood. The genes are TRBV2 and TRBJ2-1, with 9 positions matching TRBD2. CDR3 residues: CASSEFRGGVDYNEQFF. For the CDR3, the DNA is TGTGCCAGCAGTGAATTTCGCGGGGGGGTGGATTACAATGAGCAGTTCTTC.